The present T cell receptor (beta chain) was sequenced within a study of technical replicates of blood from several donors. Clones were read by immunoSEQ multiplex PCR, and TCRdb kept only the in-frame ones, dropping some. The table has around 84,000 clones, 98% seen once. CDR3 length: 14 residues. Germline values: CDR1 SGHDT, CDR2 YYEEEE. Deletions cut 0 bases from V and 3 bases from J, with 7 bases between. This clonotype was obtained from a human donor in good health. J is TRBJ1-5 and V is TRBV5-6; D is undetermined. Sequencing input: T cells isolated from PBMCs. The CDR3 loop is CASSLGTVNQPQHF. The CDR3 DNA reads TGTGCCAGCAGCTTGGGGACTGTCAATCAGCCCCAGCATTTT.